The sequence of this TCR beta chain was determined in a study of blood T cells in healthy people across ages. Study-wide results and caveats: Roughly linear age-related decline in beta diversity appeared, significant by age roughly 40.

Donors gave around 10 milliliters of peripheral blood apiece. With 6 bases removed from V and 4 bases from J, the gap between germline ends came to 9 bases. This CDR3 is built from 12 residues. Germline CDR1 and CDR2: MNHEY and SVGEGT. About this clonotype: The antigen is undetermined.

Primers used in a second PCR of about 6 to 11 cycles were a sample-barcoded 5' primer and a J-beta primer mix. Each cDNA molecule carried a tag from a template-switch adaptor that contained 12 random nucleotides. CDR3-containing paired-end reads numbered at least 2.5 million in each sample. TCRdb used MiXCR to reprocess the 5' RACE reads, holding one entry per CDR3 protein. Of 790,000 or so distinct CDR3 sequences listed, around three fifths are singletons. Sequencing used blood. This sequence was found in a man between 35 and 55 years old in good health. The genes are TRBV6-2 or TRBV6-3 and TRBJ1-2; D possibly corresponds to TRBD1 (5 bases). CDR3 sequence (DNA): TGTGCCAGCAGGGGGGACGTCTATGGCTACACCTTC. This encodes CASRGDVYGYTF.